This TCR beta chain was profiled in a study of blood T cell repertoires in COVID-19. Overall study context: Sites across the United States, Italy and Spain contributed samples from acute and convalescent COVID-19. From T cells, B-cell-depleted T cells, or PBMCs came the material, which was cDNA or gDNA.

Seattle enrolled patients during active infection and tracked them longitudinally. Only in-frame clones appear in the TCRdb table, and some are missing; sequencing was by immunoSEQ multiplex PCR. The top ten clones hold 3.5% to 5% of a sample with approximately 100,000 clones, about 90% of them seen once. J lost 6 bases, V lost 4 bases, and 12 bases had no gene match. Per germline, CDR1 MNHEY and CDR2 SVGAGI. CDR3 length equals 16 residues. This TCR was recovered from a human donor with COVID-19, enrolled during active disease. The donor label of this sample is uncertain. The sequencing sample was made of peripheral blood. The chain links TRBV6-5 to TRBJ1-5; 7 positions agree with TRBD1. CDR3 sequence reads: CASSSTSPQGGQPQHF. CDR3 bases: TGTGCCAGCAGTTCGACCTCACCTCAGGGGGGTCAGCCCCAGCATTTT.